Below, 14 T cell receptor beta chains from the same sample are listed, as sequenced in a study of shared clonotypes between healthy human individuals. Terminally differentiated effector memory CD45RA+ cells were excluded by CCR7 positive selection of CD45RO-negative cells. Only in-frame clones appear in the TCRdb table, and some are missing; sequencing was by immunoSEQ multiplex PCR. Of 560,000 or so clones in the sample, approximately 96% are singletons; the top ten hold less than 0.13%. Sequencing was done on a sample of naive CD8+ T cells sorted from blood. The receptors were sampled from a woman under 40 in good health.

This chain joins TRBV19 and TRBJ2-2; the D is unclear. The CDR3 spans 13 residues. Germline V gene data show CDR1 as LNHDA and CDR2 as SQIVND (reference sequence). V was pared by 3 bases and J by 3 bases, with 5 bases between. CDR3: CASSIQDTGELFF. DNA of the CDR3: TGTGCCAGTAGTATCCAGGACACCGGGGAGCTGTTTTTT.

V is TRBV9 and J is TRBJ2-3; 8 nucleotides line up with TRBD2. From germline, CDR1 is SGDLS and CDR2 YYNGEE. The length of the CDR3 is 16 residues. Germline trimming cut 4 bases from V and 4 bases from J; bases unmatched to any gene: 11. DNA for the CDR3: TGTGCCAGCAGCCCTCAGGTGACTAGCGACTCAGATACGCAGTATTTT. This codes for CASSPQVTSDSDTQYF.

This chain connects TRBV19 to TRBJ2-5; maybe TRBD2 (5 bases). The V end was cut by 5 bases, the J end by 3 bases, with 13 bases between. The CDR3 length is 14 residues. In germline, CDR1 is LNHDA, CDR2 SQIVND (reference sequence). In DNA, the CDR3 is TGTGCCAGTAGTGCGATCGGACTGGAAGAGACCCAGTACTTC. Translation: CASSAIGLEETQYF.

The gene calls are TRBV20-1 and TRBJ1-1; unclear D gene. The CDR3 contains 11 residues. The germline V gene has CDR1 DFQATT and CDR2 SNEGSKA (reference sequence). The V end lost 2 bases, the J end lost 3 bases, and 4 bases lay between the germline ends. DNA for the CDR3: TGCAGTGCTAGAAAGGACACTGAAGCTTTCTTT. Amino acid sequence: CSARKDTEAFF.

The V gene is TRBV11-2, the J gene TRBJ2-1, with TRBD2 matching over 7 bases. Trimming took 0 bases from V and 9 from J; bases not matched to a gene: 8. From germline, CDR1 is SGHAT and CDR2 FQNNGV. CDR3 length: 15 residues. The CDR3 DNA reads TGTGCCAGCAGCTTAGATCCCGCGGGAGATACTGAGCAGTTCTTC. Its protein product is CASSLDPAGDTEQFF.

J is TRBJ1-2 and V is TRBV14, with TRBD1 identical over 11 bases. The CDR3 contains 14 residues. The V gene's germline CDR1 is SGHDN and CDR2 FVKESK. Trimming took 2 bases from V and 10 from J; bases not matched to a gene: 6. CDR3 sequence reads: CASSQLGTGGIYTF. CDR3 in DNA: TGTGCCAGCAGCCAACTCGGGACAGGGGGAATCTACACCTTC.

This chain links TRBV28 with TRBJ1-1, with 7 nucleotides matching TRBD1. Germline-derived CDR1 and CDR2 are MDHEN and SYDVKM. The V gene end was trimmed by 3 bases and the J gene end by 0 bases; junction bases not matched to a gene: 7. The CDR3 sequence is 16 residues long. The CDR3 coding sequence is TGTGCCAGCAGTTTCGACAGGGCCGTAATGAACACTGAAGCTTTCTTT. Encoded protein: CASSFDRAVMNTEAFF. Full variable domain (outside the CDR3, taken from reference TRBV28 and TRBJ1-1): DVKVTQSSRYLVKRTGEKVFLECVQDMDHENMFWYRQDPGLGLRLIYFSYDVKMKEKGDIPEGYSVSREKKERFSLILESASTNQTSMYLCASSFDRAVMNTEAFFGQGTRLTVV.

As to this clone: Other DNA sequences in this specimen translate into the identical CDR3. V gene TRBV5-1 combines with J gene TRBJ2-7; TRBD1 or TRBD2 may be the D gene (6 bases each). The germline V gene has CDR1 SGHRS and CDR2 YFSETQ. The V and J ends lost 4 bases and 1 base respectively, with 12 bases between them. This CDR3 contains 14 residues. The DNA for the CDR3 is TGCGCCAGCAGCCTAAGGGGGGATTCCTACGAGCAGTACTTC. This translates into CASSLRGDSYEQYF.

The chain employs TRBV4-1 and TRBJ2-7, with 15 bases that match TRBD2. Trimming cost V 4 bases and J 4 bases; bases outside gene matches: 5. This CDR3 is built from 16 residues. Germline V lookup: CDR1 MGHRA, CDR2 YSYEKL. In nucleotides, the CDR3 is TGCGCCAGCAGCCCTGGACTAGCGGGAGGGAAATACGAGCAGTACTTC. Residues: CASSPGLAGGKYEQYF.

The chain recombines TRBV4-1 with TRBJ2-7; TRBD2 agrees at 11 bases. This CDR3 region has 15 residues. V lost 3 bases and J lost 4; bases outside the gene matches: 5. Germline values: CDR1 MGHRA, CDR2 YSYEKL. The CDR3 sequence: CASSHSGRASYEQYF. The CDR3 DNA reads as TGCGCCAGCAGCCATAGCGGGAGGGCCTCATACGAGCAGTACTTC.

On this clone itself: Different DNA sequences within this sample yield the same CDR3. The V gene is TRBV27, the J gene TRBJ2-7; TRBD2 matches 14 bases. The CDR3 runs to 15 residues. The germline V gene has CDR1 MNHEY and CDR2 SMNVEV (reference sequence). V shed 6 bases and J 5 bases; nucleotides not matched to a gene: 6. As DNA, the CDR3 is TGTGCCAGCAGCCCCGGGACTAGCGGGAGAAACGAGCAGTACTTC. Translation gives CASSPGTSGRNEQYF.

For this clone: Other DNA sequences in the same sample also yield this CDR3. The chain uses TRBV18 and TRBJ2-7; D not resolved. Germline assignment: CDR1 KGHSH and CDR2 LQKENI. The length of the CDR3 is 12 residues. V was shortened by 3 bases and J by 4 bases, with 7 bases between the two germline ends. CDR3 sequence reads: CASSPGSYEQYF. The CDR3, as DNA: TGTGCCAGCTCACCCGGCAGTTACGAGCAGTACTTC.

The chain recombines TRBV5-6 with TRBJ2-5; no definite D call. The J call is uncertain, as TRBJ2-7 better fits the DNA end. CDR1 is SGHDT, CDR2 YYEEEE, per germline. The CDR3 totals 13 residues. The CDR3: CASSLEFSNEQYF. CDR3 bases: TGTGCCAGCAGCTTGGAGTTTAGCAACGAGCAGTACTTC.

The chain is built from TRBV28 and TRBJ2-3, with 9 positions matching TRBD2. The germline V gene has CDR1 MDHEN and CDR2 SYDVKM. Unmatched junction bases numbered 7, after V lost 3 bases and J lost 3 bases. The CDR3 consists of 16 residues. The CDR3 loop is CASSFLSGRYTDTQYF. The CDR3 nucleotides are TGTGCCAGCAGTTTTCTAAGCGGGAGGTATACAGATACGCAGTATTTT.